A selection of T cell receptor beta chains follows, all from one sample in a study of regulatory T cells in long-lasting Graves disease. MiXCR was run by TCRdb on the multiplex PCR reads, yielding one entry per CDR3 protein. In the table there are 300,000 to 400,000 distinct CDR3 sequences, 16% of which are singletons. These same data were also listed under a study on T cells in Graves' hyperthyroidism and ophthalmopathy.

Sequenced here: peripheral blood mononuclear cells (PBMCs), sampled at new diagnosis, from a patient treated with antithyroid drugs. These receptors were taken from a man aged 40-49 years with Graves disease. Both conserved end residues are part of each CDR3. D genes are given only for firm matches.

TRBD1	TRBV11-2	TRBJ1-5	CASSQRTGGLYSNQPQHF
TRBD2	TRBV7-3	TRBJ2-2	CASSLGLAGSGELFF
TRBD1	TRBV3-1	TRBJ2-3	CASSQSWDRGTDTQYF
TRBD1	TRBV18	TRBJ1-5	CASSLSGTGGDQPQHF
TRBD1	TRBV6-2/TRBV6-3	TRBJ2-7	CASTGQGFEQYF
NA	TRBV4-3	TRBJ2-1	CASSHRTARDEQFF
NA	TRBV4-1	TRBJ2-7	CASSQSGRPYEQYF
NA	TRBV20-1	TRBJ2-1	CSALPTGIGGPYNEQFF
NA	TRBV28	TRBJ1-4	CASSLWAGAGEKLFF
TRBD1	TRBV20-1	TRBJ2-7	CSARERGLTYEQYF
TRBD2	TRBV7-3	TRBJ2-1	CASSQVGGGGFYNEQFF
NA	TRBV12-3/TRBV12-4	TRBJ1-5	CASSWGGDSNQPQHF
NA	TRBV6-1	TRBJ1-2	CASGIAVGYGYTF
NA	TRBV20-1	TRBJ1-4	CSARDRVRGEEKLFF
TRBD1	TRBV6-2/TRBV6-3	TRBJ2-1	CASSFGTDHNEQFF
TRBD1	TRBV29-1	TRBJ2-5	CSVAPGTGGAETQYF
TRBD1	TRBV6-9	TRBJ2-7	CASGSPGQGYEQYF
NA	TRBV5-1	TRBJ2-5	CATATGIRETQYF
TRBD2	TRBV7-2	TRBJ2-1	CASSLDMGLDKFF
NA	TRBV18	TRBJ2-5	CASSPLVGYQETQYF
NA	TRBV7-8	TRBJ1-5	CASGYDQPQHF